The clone carrying this TCR beta chain was seen a handful of times. V was trimmed by 3 bases and J by 5 bases, leaving 18 bases between them. The CDR3 runs to 16 residues. Germline lookup yields CDR1 SGDLS and CDR2 YYNGEE. This specimen belongs to a study of cytomegalovirus exposure and HLA in healthy donors. A multiplex PCR was run with 60 Vbeta primers and 13 Jbeta primers. Libraries were prepared by immunoSEQ multiplex PCR; TCRdb keeps only in-frame clonotypes and omits some of them. The sample includes 100,000 to 150,000 clones, about 70% seen only once; the top ten take 4.1%. The rearrangement links TRBV9 to TRBJ2-1, with a tentative D call TRBD2 (6 bases). Sequencing used PBMCs. This receptor was taken from a woman aged 40 to 55 in good health and CMV-seronegative. CDR3 region: CASSADPGLPHNEQFF. Written as DNA, the CDR3 is TGTGCCAGCAGCGCCGATCCGGGACTGCCCCACAATGAGCAGTTCTTC.